This T cell receptor beta chain was sequenced in a study of beta chain features in type 1 diabetes. Details on this clone: What it recognizes is unknown.

The whole isolated RNA underwent reverse transcription, so sequencing captured expressed TCRB transcripts. It was found that naive, central memory and regulatory T cell samples averaged about 4 million reads. Measured with immunoSEQ multiplex PCR; TCRdb has only the in-frame clones, and not every one. The profile shows about 330,000 clones, 11% of them singletons. CDR1 is SEHNR and CDR2 is FQNEAQ in the germline V gene (reference sequence). The CDR3 runs 17 residues. V was cut by 2 bases and J by 5 bases, with 16 bases left in between. Findings and caveats of the study: For Type 1 diabetes patients, all four CD4+ subsets carried TCRB CDR3s that were moderately but significantly shorter. TCRB repertoires of naive, central memory and Treg cells appeared more similar among patients than among healthy donors.

Input material: naive CD4+ T cells from blood. The V call is TRBV7-9, the J call TRBJ2-6; no clear D. The sequence derives from a young woman in good health. In nucleotides, the CDR3 is TGTGCCAGCAGCTTACCCCTGGAGAGCGCTAGGGCCAACGTCCTGACTTTC. Protein sequence: CASSLPLESARANVLTF.